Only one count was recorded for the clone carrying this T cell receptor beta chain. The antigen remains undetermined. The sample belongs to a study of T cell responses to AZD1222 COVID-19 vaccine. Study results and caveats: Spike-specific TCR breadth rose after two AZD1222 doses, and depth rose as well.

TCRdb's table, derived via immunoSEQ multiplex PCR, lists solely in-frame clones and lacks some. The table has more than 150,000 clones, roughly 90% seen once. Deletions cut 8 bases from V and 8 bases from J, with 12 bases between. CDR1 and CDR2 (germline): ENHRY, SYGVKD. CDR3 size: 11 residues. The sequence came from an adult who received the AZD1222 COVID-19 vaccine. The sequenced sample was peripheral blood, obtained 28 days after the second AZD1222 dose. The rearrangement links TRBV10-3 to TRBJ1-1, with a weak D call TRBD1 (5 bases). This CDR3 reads CAIAGGREAFF. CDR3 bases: TGTGCCATCGCGGGGGGACGAGAAGCTTTCTTT.